One sample yielded the 25 T cell receptor beta chains listed below, sequenced in a study of molecular identifiers for immune sequencing clone quantification. TCRdb reprocessed the PCR reads with MiXCR, giving one entry per CDR3 protein. Among about 510,000 distinct CDR3 sequences listed, about a fifth were seen once. Sequencing input: naive CD8+ T cells from blood, with Jurkat cell RNA spiked in. Subset indicated: FACS-sorted CD8+CD4-CCR7+CD45RA+ naive T cells. Receptors originate from a human donor in good health. Some libraries in this study had Jurkat cell RNA spiked in.

This clonotype came up many times. This chain joins TRBV21-1 and TRBJ1-5. TRBV21-1 counts as a pseudogene. CDR3 length: 14 amino acids. The CDR3 loop is CASIKVVRNQPQHF. Here the CDR3 DNA reads TGTGCCAGCATCAAGGTAGTTCGCAATCAGCCCCAGCATTTT.

The chain has TRBV11-2 and TRBJ1-1, with unresolved D. Trimming pared 5 bases from V and 7 bases from J, leaving 5 bases between. CDR3 size: 10 residues. CDR1 is SGHAT and CDR2 is FQNNGV in the germline V gene. The CDR3 DNA reads TGTGCCAGCAGCGGCAATGAAGCTTTCTTT. Residues: CASSGNEAFF. The whole variable domain, filled in from reference TRBV11-2 and TRBJ1-1, reads EAGVAQSPRYKIIEKRQSVAFWCNPISGHATLYWYQQILGQGPKLLIQFQNNGVVDDSQLPKDRFSAERLKGVDSTLKIQPAKLEDSAVYLCASSGNEAFFGQGTRLTVV.

This clonotype was seen a handful of times. The junction does not match germline at one end; this may be a read error. The rearrangement uses TRBV7-9 and TRBJ2-7; D gene uncertain. The CDR3 has 12 amino acids. Germline CDR1 SEHNR, CDR2 FQNEAQ (reference sequence). This CDR3 reads CASSLASYVQYF. Here the CDR3 DNA reads TGTGCCAGCAGCTTAGCGAGCTACGTGCAGTACTTC.

This clonotype occurred many times. The V gene is TRBV24-1, the J gene TRBJ2-1; 8 nucleotides agree with TRBD2. V shed 0 bases and J 3 bases; nucleotides not matched to a gene: 3. The CDR3 has 16 residues. Germline V gives CDR1 KGHDR, CDR2 SFDVKD. The DNA of the CDR3 is TGTGCCACCAGTGATTTGTCCGGGACTAGCTACAATGAGCAGTTCTTC. It translates to CATSDLSGTSYNEQFF.

This clonotype came up many times. The chain recombines TRBV7-6 with TRBJ1-5, with TRBD1 as a possible D gene (5 bases). Deletions cut 5 bases from V and 7 bases from J, with 12 bases between. The CDR3 consists of 13 residues. Germline lookup yields CDR1 SGHVS and CDR2 FNYEAQ. CDR3 sequence (DNA): TGTGCCAGCAGCGGGGGAATCGGGCAGCCCCAGCATTTT. Amino acid sequence: CASSGGIGQPQHF.

This clonotype came up many times. The chain uses TRBV28 and TRBJ2-5; D may be TRBD1 (6 bases). Germline lookup yields CDR1 MDHEN and CDR2 SYDVKM. The germline V and J ends were trimmed by 5 bases and 7 bases, with 20 bases remaining between them. The CDR3 is 15 residues long. CDR3 amino acids: CASSPSPDRIVTQYF. Written as DNA, the CDR3 is TGTGCCAGCAGTCCCTCCCCCGACAGGATAGTGACCCAGTACTTC.

About this clonotype: This may stem from a read error, because a much larger clone lies one nucleotide away. This sequence joins TRBV6-8 and TRBJ2-5; D is ambiguous. This CDR3 region has 12 residues. Germline V gives CDR1 MNHGY, CDR2 SAAAGT. The chain's CDR3 is CASSFKQDTQYF. CDR3 in DNA: TGTGCCAGCAGTTTCAAGCAAGATACCCAGTACTTC.

This rearrangement joins TRBV7-9 to TRBJ1-5, with 11 bases matching TRBD1. The length of the CDR3 is 15 residues. Germline-derived CDR1 and CDR2 are SEHNR and FQNEAQ (reference sequence). V lost 5 bases and J lost 6; bases outside the gene matches: 6. CDR3 loop: CASSHGQGAGQPQHF. The CDR3 DNA reads TGTGCCAGCAGCCATGGACAGGGGGCCGGTCAGCCCCAGCATTTT. Together with reference TRBV7-9 and TRBJ1-5, the CDR3 gives the full variable domain: DTGVSQNPRHKITKRGQNVTFRCDPISEHNRLYWYRQTLGQGPEFLTYFQNEAQLEKSRLLSDRFSAERPKGSFSTLEIQRTEQGDSAMYLCASSHGQGAGQPQHFGDGTRLSIL.

This clonotype was observed at least ten times. CDR3 residues: CASSQARTETYEQYF. CDR3 nucleotides: TGCGCCAGCAGCCAGGCTAGAACGGAGACCTACGAGCAGTACTTC. This chain connects TRBV4-1 to TRBJ2-7; D unclear. CDR1 and CDR2 (germline): MGHRA, YSYEKL. V lost 3 bases and J 2 bases, leaving 14 bases between the germline ends. There are 15 residues in the CDR3.

This clonotype appeared many times. The CDR3 region has the DNA TGTGCCAGCAGTTCGGGACTAGCGTCTTCCACAGATACGCAGTATTTT. Protein product: CASSSGLASSTDTQYF. This rearrangement joins TRBV6-6 to TRBJ2-3; TRBD2 matches at 10 bases. Unmatched junction bases numbered 6, after V lost 4 bases and J lost 2 bases. CDR3 length equals 16 residues. CDR1 is MNHNY and CDR2 is SVGAGI in the germline V gene (reference sequence).

Points on this clonotype: A read error may account for a junction end that differs from germline. V usage is TRBV9 and J usage is TRBJ1-1; no clear D. There are 13 residues in the CDR3. Germline V gene sequence: CDR1 SGDLS, CDR2 YYNGEE. The CDR3 loop is CASSVQVSTEASF. In DNA form, the CDR3 reads TGTGCCAGCAGCGTTCAGGTGTCCACTGAAGCTTCCTTT. Looking up the rest from reference TRBV9 and TRBJ1-1 gives the full variable domain: DSGVTQTPKHLITATGQRVTLRCSPRSGDLSVYWYQQSLDQGLQFLIQYYNGEERAKGNILERFSAQQFPDLHSELNLSSLELGDSALYFCASSVQVSTEASFGQGTRLTVV.

The sample holds a few counts of this clonotype. The chain links TRBV30 to TRBJ1-1, with 10 positions matching TRBD1. Germline CDR1 and CDR2: GTSNPN and SVGIG (reference sequence). This CDR3 comprises 13 residues. Germline trimming cut 5 bases from V and 4 bases from J; bases unmatched to any gene: 4. The CDR3 nucleotides read TGTGCCTGGCAGAGGACAGGGGGCACTGAAGCTTTCTTT. Encoded protein: CAWQRTGGTEAFF.

The rearrangement joins TRBV18 to TRBJ2-5; possible D gene TRBD1, 5 bases. Trimming took off 0 bases at V and 2 bases at J, with 10 bases between the two ends. The CDR3 sequence is 15 residues long. Germline-derived CDR1 and CDR2 are KGHSH and LQKENI. The CDR3 here is CASSPPGTGQETQYF. DNA of the CDR3: TGTGCCAGCTCACCACCCGGAACAGGACAAGAGACCCAGTACTTC.

This clonotype was counted ten times or more. V gene TRBV27 combines with J gene TRBJ2-7, with D uncertain. Germline V lookup: CDR1 MNHEY, CDR2 SMNVEV (reference sequence). Trimming cost V 5 bases and J 4 bases, with 12 bases left between them. The CDR3 loop spans 13 amino acids. The CDR3: CASSEGNGYEQYF. The CDR3 bases are TGTGCCAGCAGTGAAGGGAACGGTTACGAGCAGTACTTC.

The genes are TRBV4-1 and TRBJ2-7, with D unclear. V was shortened by 0 bases and J by 7 bases, with 7 bases between the two germline ends. CDR3 length: 12 residues. The germline gives CDR1 MGHRA, CDR2 YSYEKL. CDR3 in amino acids: CASSQEWQEQYF. The CDR3 nucleotides read TGCGCCAGCAGCCAAGAATGGCAGGAGCAGTACTTC.

The chain combines TRBV28 with TRBJ1-5, with 11 bases identical to TRBD1. Trimming cost V 5 bases and J 0 bases; bases outside gene matches: 15. This CDR3 spans 20 amino acids. CDR1 is MDHEN, CDR2 SYDVKM, per germline. CDR3 sequence reads: CASSKGQGARLVYSNQPQHF. CDR3 coding DNA: TGTGCCAGCAGTAAAGGACAGGGGGCGCGGTTGGTGTATAGCAATCAGCCCCAGCATTTT. Based on the CDR3 plus reference TRBV28 and TRBJ1-5, the full variable domain is DVKVTQSSRYLVKRTGEKVFLECVQDMDHENMFWYRQDPGLGLRLIYFSYDVKMKEKGDIPEGYSVSREKKERFSLILESASTNQTSMYLCASSKGQGARLVYSNQPQHFGDGTRLSIL.

As regards this clonotype: At one end the junction does not follow the germline gene, possibly because of a read error. CDR3 coding DNA: TGTGCCAGCAGTTTGGACAGTCTCTTGAACACTGGAGCTTTCTTT. Translation: CASSLDSLLNTGAFF. The rearrangement links TRBV6-5 to TRBJ1-1; maybe TRBD1 (6 bases). The CDR3 extends over 15 amino acids. Germline loops: CDR1 MNHEY, CDR2 SVGAGI.

In the case of this clonotype: In this CDR3 the conserved last residue, phenylalanine or tryptophan, is missing, so a read error is likely. The chain uses TRBV5-1 and TRBJ2-7; 9 nucleotides agree with TRBD1. Germline assignment: CDR1 SGHRS and CDR2 YFSETQ. With 4 bases clipped from V and 4 bases from J, the junction kept 3 bases outside the gene matches. The CDR3 totals 13 residues. The CDR3 sequence is CASSAGTGYEQYS. In nucleotides, the CDR3 is TGCGCCAGCAGCGCCGGGACAGGGTACGAGCAGTACTCC.

This clonotype was picked up a small number of times. The chain recombines TRBV7-6 with TRBJ2-7; 11 positions agree with TRBD1. The CDR3 covers 15 residues. Per germline, CDR1 SGHVS and CDR2 FNYEAQ. V was pared by 6 bases and J by 4 bases, with 8 bases of the junction left unmatched. DNA for the CDR3: TGTGCCAGCAGTTGGGGACAGGGGGTAGTATACGAGCAGTACTTC. It specifies CASSWGQGVVYEQYF.

The chain recombines TRBV11-2 with TRBJ2-7; D is possibly TRBD1 or TRBD2 (5 bases each). The ends were cut back, 0 bases at V and 2 bases at J, with 11 bases in the middle. This CDR3 contains 15 residues. CDR1 is SGHAT, CDR2 FQNNGV, per germline. CDR3 DNA sequence: TGTGCCAGCAGCTTAGATCCAGGGACGCCCTACGAGCAGTACTTC. As protein: CASSLDPGTPYEQYF.

This clonotype showed up many times. This chain joins TRBV7-8 and TRBJ2-3; 9 bases agree with TRBD2. The CDR3 runs to 15 residues. Germline V gene data show CDR1 as SGHVS and CDR2 as FQNEAQ. Germline trimming cut 5 bases from V and 2 bases from J; bases unmatched to any gene: 5. The CDR3 loop reads CASSRTSAYTDTQYF. CDR3 bases: TGTGCCAGCAGCCGGACTAGCGCCTACACAGATACGCAGTATTTT.

The rearrangement links TRBV9 to TRBJ1-1; D remains ambiguous. CDR3 size: 14 residues. Germline values: CDR1 SGDLS, CDR2 YYNGEE. V was cut by 0 bases and J by 2 bases, with 8 bases left in between. CDR3 DNA sequence: TGTGCCAGCAGCGTAGGACGGACTAACACTGAAGCTTTCTTT. It codes for CASSVGRTNTEAFF. The whole variable domain, remainder taken from reference TRBV9 and TRBJ1-1, is DSGVTQTPKHLITATGQRVTLRCSPRSGDLSVYWYQQSLDQGLQFLIQYYNGEERAKGNILERFSAQQFPDLHSELNLSSLELGDSALYFCASSVGRTNTEAFFGQGTRLTVV.

J is TRBJ2-7 and V is TRBV7-9, with TRBD1 identical over 8 bases. With 2 bases clipped from V and 3 bases from J, the junction kept 6 bases outside the gene matches. Germline V CDR1 and CDR2: SEHNR, FQNEAQ (reference sequence). CDR3 length: 15 amino acids. The CDR3 bases are TGTGCCAGCAGCTTACTCACAGGGGGTAACTACGAGCAGTACTTC. Translated: CASSLLTGGNYEQYF.

This clonotype was counted between two and nine times. The chain combines TRBV19 with TRBJ2-7; 7 nucleotides line up with TRBD1. CDR3 size: 15 residues. J gave up 4 bases and V 3 bases, and 9 bases lay outside the gene matches. CDR1 is LNHDA and CDR2 is SQIVND in the germline V gene (reference sequence). The CDR3 sequence: CASSIAAGGFYEQYF. The CDR3 DNA is TGTGCCAGTAGTATTGCGGCAGGGGGTTTTTACGAGCAGTACTTC.

As to this clonotype: A much more abundant neighbour one base away suggests this may be a read error. The chain links TRBV20-1 to TRBJ2-7; 7 nucleotides match TRBD1. The germline V gene encodes CDR1 DFQATT and CDR2 SNEGSKA (reference sequence). After removal of 5 bases from V and 2 bases from J, the junction contained 6 bases not matched to a gene. The CDR3 length is 13 residues. The chain's CDR3 is CSASRTGPYEQYF. The CDR3 DNA reads TGCAGTGCTTCCAGGACAGGCCCCTACGAGCAGTACTTC.